The following is a T cell receptor (beta chain) sequence with its context. Its target is not known. This record comes from a study of neoadjuvant nivolumab and ipilimumab in lung cancer. Study results and limitations: Resected tumors had greater TCR richness and clonality than uninvolved lung.

Assay: immunoSEQ multiplex PCR; the TCRdb copy retains only in-frame clones and omits some. The sample holds over 8,500 clones; around 77% are singletons and the top ten take around 7%. CDR1 is LNHNV and CDR2 is YYDKDF in the germline V gene (reference sequence). With 1 base clipped from V and 2 bases from J, the junction kept 1 base outside the gene matches. The length of the CDR3 is 15 residues. This chain joins TRBV15 and TRBJ1-5; TRBD1 agrees at 8 bases. This TCR derives from an adult with non-small cell lung cancer. Some clones in this sample may be carry-over from other donors' samples. This material consisted of tumor tissue, taken after neoadjuvant nivolumab, alone or with ipilimumab, at or shortly before surgery. This chain's CDR3 is CATSRVGQGNQPQHF. DNA of the CDR3: TGTGCCACCAGCAGAGTGGGACAGGGCAATCAGCCCCAGCATTTT.